This T cell receptor (beta chain) was retrieved from a study of siplizumab effects on memory and regulatory T cells (dated by TCRdb to the late 2010s). For the wider study: The effect of the anti-CD2 antibody siplizumab on alloreactive T-cell subsets was examined in allogeneic mixed lymphocyte reactions constructed from human PBMCs. The full study reports these points: Sequences below about 10^-5 frequency were poorly captured, so only a minor fraction of alloreactive clones could be mapped to unstimulated subsets. In reactions with siplizumab, an average of about 75% of mappable alloreactive CD4+ clones were Treg-derived, compared with roughly 26% in control reactions. Greater diversity appeared to be present in unstimulated naive T cells than in memory T cells, and a substantial contribution to the alloresponse seemed to be made by naive cells. No functional confirmation was obtained for the suppressive function of proliferating Tregs from siplizumab cultures. About 80-97% of proliferating CD4+ or CD8+ clones could not be given a naive or memory phenotype. Siplizumab significantly reduced the cumulative frequency of alloreactive sequences traceable to unstimulated CD4+ memory T cells.

Sorted unstimulated T cells and proliferating T cells recovered from mixed lymphocyte reactions underwent TCRbeta CDR3 sequencing. Fresh whole blood from ten to eleven HLA-typed healthy donors served as the source for isolating PBMCs. The germline V gene yields SGHTA for CDR1 and FQGNSA for CDR2. The CDR3 has 15 amino acids, counting the end cysteine and phenylalanine. The CDR3 DNA has 45 bases and is translated from base 1. Trimmed from V: 4 bases; trimmed from J: 7 bases; junction bases lacking a gene match: 6. Comments on this clone: Its specific antigen is unknown. Per-base qualities were not stored, and no clone one base away is much larger.

The library was built by means of the immunoSEQ multiplex PCR assay. Each sample had some 94,000 TCR templates assayed by the deep sequencing platform. Genomic DNA extracted from sorted T cells was the material used for TCRbeta CDR3 sequencing. From the authors' description of their analysis: The R programming language was used for the clonal analysis of the TCRbeta CDR3 data. Unstimulated samples were compared with post-reaction CFSE-low samples to define alloreactive CD4+ and CD8+ clones. By matching sequences to the repertoires of sorted unstimulated Treg and non-Treg cells, each alloreactive CD4+ clone was assigned a regulatory or non-regulatory origin. Drawn from immuneACCESS, this table holds only the in-frame rearrangements with V and J called that TCRdb kept. Clones are partly lost; checked studies trace under half to an unresolved V gene and leave the rest unexplained. V and J calls and clone size are given by that table; D and trimming were obtained from the DNA. Within this sample are 100,000 or so clones, with 80% to 95% of them counted one time only. 2.6% of the sample is in the top ten clones.

The rearranged chain carries TRBV7-2 and TRBJ1-6; 8 bases in the junction line up with TRBD1. Sequenced material: CD4+ T cells sorted from blood. This TCR was recovered from a human donor in good health. Some clones in this sample may be carry-over from other donors' samples. The bases read TGTGCCAGCAGCTCACTTACAGGGGGGAATTCACCCCTCCACTTT. This gives the protein CASSSLTGGNSPLHF.